The 13 T cell receptor beta chains reported below all come from one sample, sequenced in a study of a mutant IDH1 vaccine in newly diagnosed glioma. For these TCRs, the target antigens are not known. Regarding time point: week 5, during vaccination. Every vaccine dose comprised 300 ug of mutant IDH1 20-mer peptide plus topical imiquimod. Clones were read by immunoSEQ multiplex PCR, and TCRdb kept only the in-frame ones, dropping some. The sample lists about 58,000 clones; approximately 79% were seen once. Material: PBMCs, obtained from a glioma patient whose treatment included an IDH1 peptide vaccine. Source of these receptors: a woman aged 45-65 years with glioma.

The V and J genes are TRBV10-3 and TRBJ2-1; D uncertain. Germline values: CDR1 ENHRY, CDR2 SYGVKD. V dropped 3 bases and J dropped 3 bases, with 9 bases sitting between them. This CDR3 contains 14 residues. CDR3 loop: CAISERQNYNEQFF. DNA for the CDR3: TGTGCCATCAGTGAAAGGCAAAACTACAATGAGCAGTTCTTC.

The chain links TRBV27 to TRBJ2-2; D gene unclear. From germline, CDR1 is MNHEY and CDR2 SMNVEV (reference sequence). Trimming took 6 bases from V and 1 from J, leaving 6 bases between them. The CDR3 consists of 13 residues. The CDR3 DNA is TGTGCCAGCAGACGGCTGAACACCGGGGAGCTGTTTTTT. This gives the protein CASRRLNTGELFF.

The V call is TRBV6-6, the J call TRBJ1-2; 8 bases line up with TRBD1. Germline V gives CDR1 MNHNY, CDR2 SVGAGI (reference sequence). V was clipped by 5 bases and J by 4 bases; unmatched bases: 3. The CDR3 runs to 13 residues. The CDR3 region is CASSRTGRYGYTF. The CDR3 nucleotides read TGTGCCAGCAGTCGGACAGGGCGCTATGGCTACACCTTC.

The chain couples TRBV10-1 to TRBJ1-5; D may be TRBD1 (6 bases). The CDR3 is 13 amino acids. CDR1 WNHNN and CDR2 SYGVQD come from the germline V gene (reference sequence). The V end was cut by 10 bases, the J end by 3 bases, with 13 bases between. The CDR3 DNA sequence: TGCGCCACTCTAGGACAGATCAATCAGCCCCAGCATTTT. Protein sequence: CATLGQINQPQHF.

This sequence joins TRBV13 and TRBJ2-5; D is unclear. The germline V and J ends were trimmed by 4 bases and 1 base, with 7 bases remaining between them. Germline V gene data show CDR1 as PRHDT and CDR2 as FYEKMQ (reference sequence). This CDR3 has 13 residues. CDR3 amino acids: CASSYRPQETQYF. The CDR3 DNA sequence: TGTGCCAGCAGCTACCGGCCCCAAGAGACCCAGTACTTC.

This chain uses TRBV5-5 with TRBJ1-4; no firm D call. Germline loops: CDR1 SGHKS, CDR2 YYEKEE (reference sequence). V was shortened by 3 bases and J by 7 bases, with 16 bases between the two germline ends. This CDR3 has 15 amino acids. CDR3 loop: CASSSPPGMGEKLFF. The CDR3 coding sequence is TGTGCCAGCAGCTCACCCCCGGGAATGGGTGAAAAACTGTTTTTT.

The CDR3 DNA follows: TGTGCCAGCAGTGTAGGGGGGCCCTACAATGAGCAGTTCTTC. Its translation is CASSVGGPYNEQFF. V usage is TRBV6-1 and J usage is TRBJ2-1, with D perhaps given as TRBD1 or TRBD2 (6 bases each). V was cut by 4 bases and J by 2 bases, with 9 bases left in between. The V gene's germline CDR1 is MNHNS and CDR2 SASEGT. The CDR3 has 14 residues.

This chain joins TRBV19 and TRBJ1-5; 10 nucleotides line up with TRBD1. Per the germline V gene, CDR1 is LNHDA and CDR2 is SQIVND (reference sequence). The CDR3 contains 15 residues. After removal of 8 bases from V and 4 bases from J, the junction contained 8 bases not matched to a gene. Here the CDR3 reads CASDVDRGLNQPQHF. The CDR3 nucleotides are TGTGCCAGTGACGTCGACAGGGGGCTAAATCAGCCCCAGCATTTT.

Here the CDR3 DNA reads TGTGCCAGCAGCACAGGGACTGTGAGCAATCAGCCCCAGCATTTT. Encoded protein: CASSTGTVSNQPQHF. V usage is TRBV7-2 and J usage is TRBJ1-5; the D gene is possibly TRBD1 (6 bases). Per the germline V gene, CDR1 is SGHTA and CDR2 is FQGNSA. The CDR3 runs to 15 residues. V lost 5 bases and J 1 base, leaving 12 bases between the germline ends.

The chain employs TRBV18 and TRBJ2-1; TRBD2 matches at 9 bases. Germline CDR1 is KGHSH and CDR2 is LQKENI. The V gene end was trimmed by 1 base and the J gene end by 6 bases; junction bases not matched to a gene: 4. This CDR3 is 15 amino acids long. CDR3 protein: CASSPLAGAVNEQFF. In DNA, the CDR3 is TGTGCCAGCTCACCACTAGCGGGGGCGGTCAATGAGCAGTTCTTC.

J is TRBJ2-7 and V is TRBV19; no reliable D call. This CDR3 is built from 13 residues. V lost 10 bases to trimming and J lost 3 bases, with 16 bases between them. Germline CDR1 is LNHDA and CDR2 is SQIVND (reference sequence). The CDR3 DNA follows: TGTGCCACCCGCAAGGCTGGGATCTACGAGCAGTACTTC. Protein product: CATRKAGIYEQYF.

V and J are TRBV10-1 and TRBJ1-2; D might be TRBD1 (5 bases). The length of the CDR3 is 14 residues. Germline CDR1 WNHNN, CDR2 SYGVQD (reference sequence). With 4 bases removed from V and 3 bases from J, the gap between germline ends came to 12 bases. The CDR3 here is CASSASGVDYGYTF. As DNA, the CDR3 is TGCGCCAGCAGTGCCTCGGGGGTCGACTATGGCTACACCTTC.

This chain joins TRBV4-1 and TRBJ1-4; 10 bases line up with TRBD1. CDR3 length: 16 residues. Germline V gene lookup returns CDR1 MGHRA and CDR2 YSYEKL. The V gene end was trimmed by 4 bases and the J gene end by 4 bases; junction bases not matched to a gene: 6. CDR3 loop: CASSPSGQGGNEKLFF. CDR3 DNA: TGCGCCAGCAGCCCTTCAGGACAGGGGGGTAATGAAAAACTGTTTTTT.